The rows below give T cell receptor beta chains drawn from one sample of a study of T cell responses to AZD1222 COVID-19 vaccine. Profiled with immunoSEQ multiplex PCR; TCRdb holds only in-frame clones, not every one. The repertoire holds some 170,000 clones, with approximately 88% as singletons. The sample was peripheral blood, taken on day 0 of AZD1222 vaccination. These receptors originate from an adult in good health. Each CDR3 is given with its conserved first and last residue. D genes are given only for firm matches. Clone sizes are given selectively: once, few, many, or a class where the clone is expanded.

cdr3_nt: TGTGCCAGCAGCGGGGACGGCAACTATAATTCACCCCTCCACTTT
cdr3_aa: CASSGDGNYNSPLHF
clone_size: -
j_call: TRBJ1-6
d_call: -
v_call: TRBV5-4

cdr3_nt: TGTGCCAGCAGCAAGGCCCCGGGACAGGGTTCTGGAAACACCATATATTTT
cdr3_aa: CASSKAPGQGSGNTIYF
clone_size: -
j_call: TRBJ1-3
d_call: TRBD1
v_call: TRBV13

cdr3_nt: TGTGCCAGCAGTACAAACCAGGGAACCCATGGCTACACCTTC
cdr3_aa: CASSTNQGTHGYTF
clone_size: -
j_call: TRBJ1-2
d_call: -
v_call: TRBV27

cdr3_nt: TGTGCCAGCAGTGAAGCAGGGGCGGGTGATACGCAGTATTTT
cdr3_aa: CASSEAGAGDTQYF
clone_size: -
j_call: TRBJ2-3
d_call: -
v_call: TRBV2

cdr3_nt: TGTGCCATAGACTGGCGGGAGGGCCTTCGGTACGAGCAGTACTTC
cdr3_aa: CAIDWREGLRYEQYF
clone_size: once
j_call: TRBJ2-7
d_call: TRBD2
v_call: TRBV2

cdr3_nt: TGTGCCAGCTCACGAGCTTCCAATGAGCAGTTCTTC
cdr3_aa: CASSRASNEQFF
clone_size: -
j_call: TRBJ2-1
d_call: -
v_call: TRBV18

cdr3_nt: TGTGCCAGCAAACCTAGGATGATGAATTCACCCCTCCACTTT
cdr3_aa: CASKPRMMNSPLHF
clone_size: -
j_call: TRBJ1-6
d_call: -
v_call: TRBV2

cdr3_nt: TGTGCCAGCAGTTACCGGGGACCCATGAACACTGAAGCTTTCTTT
cdr3_aa: CASSYRGPMNTEAFF
clone_size: -
j_call: TRBJ1-1
d_call: -
v_call: TRBV6-6

cdr3_nt: TGTGCCAGTAGTATAGCCGGGACAGGAGTTAGCAATCAGCCCCAGCATTTT
cdr3_aa: CASSIAGTGVSNQPQHF
clone_size: -
j_call: TRBJ1-5
d_call: TRBD1
v_call: TRBV19

cdr3_nt: TGTGCCAGCAGTCCGGCCGGGACTAGCGGGCGAGCGGGGACCCAGTACTTC
cdr3_aa: CASSPAGTSGRAGTQYF
clone_size: once
j_call: TRBJ2-5
d_call: TRBD2
v_call: TRBV28

cdr3_nt: TGTGCCTGGAGGACAGGGAACACCGGGGAGCTGTTTTTT
cdr3_aa: CAWRTGNTGELFF
clone_size: -
j_call: TRBJ2-2
d_call: -
v_call: TRBV30

cdr3_nt: TGTGCCATCTTAGCTACAGGGGTGAGCCAAGAGACCCAGTACTTC
cdr3_aa: CAILATGVSQETQYF
clone_size: -
j_call: TRBJ2-5
d_call: TRBD1
v_call: TRBV24-1

cdr3_nt: TGTGCCAGCAGCATCCCGGGACTAGCGCCCCTTTCGAATGAGCAGTTCTTC
cdr3_aa: CASSIPGLAPLSNEQFF
clone_size: -
j_call: TRBJ2-1
d_call: TRBD2
v_call: TRBV11-2

cdr3_nt: TGTGCCAGTTCGGGACTAGCGGGAGTCCGCACCGGGGAGCTGTTTTTT
cdr3_aa: CASSGLAGVRTGELFF
clone_size: -
j_call: TRBJ2-2
d_call: TRBD2
v_call: TRBV7-2

cdr3_nt: TGTGCCAGCAGTTACTCGCGGGTCCTCACTCCCGCAACTAATGAAAAACTGTTTTTT
cdr3_aa: CASSYSRVLTPATNEKLFF
clone_size: -
j_call: TRBJ1-4
d_call: -
v_call: TRBV6-2/TRBV6-3

cdr3_nt: TGTGCCAGTAGTCCAAACCCCCAGACCTTTATGACAGATACGCAGTATTTT
cdr3_aa: CASSPNPQTFMTDTQYF
clone_size: -
j_call: TRBJ2-3
d_call: -
v_call: TRBV19

cdr3_nt: TGTGCCAGCAGCGGCGACAGGGCGTTGAACGAGCAGTACTTC
cdr3_aa: CASSGDRALNEQYF
clone_size: -
j_call: TRBJ2-7
d_call: TRBD1
v_call: TRBV7-9

cdr3_nt: TGTGCCAGCAGCTTAGGGACGGGCGGACCCTACGAGCAGTACTTC
cdr3_aa: CASSLGTGGPYEQYF
clone_size: once
j_call: TRBJ2-7
d_call: -
v_call: TRBV11-1

cdr3_nt: TGTGCCAGCAGCTTGGCAAGCGGCATAGGGGAGCAGTACTTC
cdr3_aa: CASSLASGIGEQYF
clone_size: -
j_call: TRBJ2-7
d_call: -
v_call: TRBV11-2

cdr3_nt: TGTGCCAGTAGATTGCAGGGCCTCGGCTACACCTTC
cdr3_aa: CASRLQGLGYTF
clone_size: -
j_call: TRBJ1-2
d_call: -
v_call: TRBV19

cdr3_nt: TGTGCCAGCGAGAAGGAGGAGACCCAGTACTTC
cdr3_aa: CASEKEETQYF
clone_size: -
j_call: TRBJ2-5
d_call: -
v_call: TRBV2

cdr3_nt: TGTGCCAGCAGCGTGGACGGATACACTGAAGCTTTCTTT
cdr3_aa: CASSVDGYTEAFF
clone_size: -
j_call: TRBJ1-1
d_call: -
v_call: TRBV11-2

cdr3_nt: TGCGCCAGCAGCCGGGACCCTCCAACTAATGAAAAACTGTTTTTT
cdr3_aa: CASSRDPPTNEKLFF
clone_size: -
j_call: TRBJ1-4
d_call: -
v_call: TRBV5-1

cdr3_nt: TGTGCCAGCAGTCCTGGGGATACCTCTGGAAACACCATATATTTT
cdr3_aa: CASSPGDTSGNTIYF
clone_size: -
j_call: TRBJ1-3
d_call: -
v_call: TRBV6-5

cdr3_nt: TGTGCCAGCAGCTTGTCAGGGGGCCTTGAGACCCAGTACTTC
cdr3_aa: CASSLSGGLETQYF
clone_size: -
j_call: TRBJ2-5
d_call: TRBD1
v_call: TRBV5-4

cdr3_nt: TGTGCCAGCAGCGGAAACGGACAGGGATACGGAAACACCATATATTTT
cdr3_aa: CASSGNGQGYGNTIYF
clone_size: -
j_call: TRBJ1-3
d_call: TRBD1
v_call: TRBV4-2

cdr3_nt: TGTGCCAGCAGCCTACAGGGGACAAACACCATATATTTT
cdr3_aa: CASSLQGTNTIYF
clone_size: -
j_call: TRBJ1-3
d_call: TRBD1
v_call: TRBV11-1

cdr3_nt: TGCAGCGTAATACAGGGGGCTGACTATGGCTACACCTTC
cdr3_aa: CSVIQGADYGYTF
clone_size: -
j_call: TRBJ1-2
d_call: TRBD1
v_call: TRBV29-1

cdr3_nt: TGTGCCAGCAGGGACTTGGGGTCACCCCTCCACTTT
cdr3_aa: CASRDLGSPLHF
clone_size: once
j_call: TRBJ1-6
d_call: -
v_call: TRBV11-1

cdr3_nt: TGTGCCAGCAGCCGCCGGGGACCGACGAGCACAGATACGCAGTATTTT
cdr3_aa: CASSRRGPTSTDTQYF
clone_size: -
j_call: TRBJ2-3
d_call: -
v_call: TRBV16

cdr3_nt: TGCGCCAGCAGCTTGGGGGCAGAAAATTCACCCCTCCACTTT
cdr3_aa: CASSLGAENSPLHF
clone_size: -
j_call: TRBJ1-6
d_call: -
v_call: TRBV5-1

cdr3_nt: TGTGCCAGCAGCGGCTCGGGACAGGGGGGCCTTGGCTACACCTTC
cdr3_aa: CASSGSGQGGLGYTF
clone_size: -
j_call: TRBJ1-2
d_call: TRBD1
v_call: TRBV2